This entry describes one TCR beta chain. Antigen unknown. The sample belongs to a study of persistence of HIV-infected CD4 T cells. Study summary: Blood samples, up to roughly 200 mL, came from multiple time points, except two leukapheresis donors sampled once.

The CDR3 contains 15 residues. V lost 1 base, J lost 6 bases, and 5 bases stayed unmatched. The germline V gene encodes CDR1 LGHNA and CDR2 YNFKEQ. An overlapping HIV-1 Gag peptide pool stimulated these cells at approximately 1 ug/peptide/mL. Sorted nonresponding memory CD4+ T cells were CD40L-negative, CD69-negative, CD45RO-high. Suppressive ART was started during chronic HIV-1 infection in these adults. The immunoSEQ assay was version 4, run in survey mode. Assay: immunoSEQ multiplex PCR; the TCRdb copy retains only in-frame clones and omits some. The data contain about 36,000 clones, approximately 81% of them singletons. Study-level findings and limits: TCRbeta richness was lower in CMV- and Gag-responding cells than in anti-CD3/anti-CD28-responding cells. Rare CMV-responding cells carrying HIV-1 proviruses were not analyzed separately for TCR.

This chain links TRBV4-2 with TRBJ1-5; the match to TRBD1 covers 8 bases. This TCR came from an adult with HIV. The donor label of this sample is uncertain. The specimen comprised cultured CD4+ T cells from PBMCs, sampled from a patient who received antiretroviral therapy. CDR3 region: CASSQADRAGQPQHF. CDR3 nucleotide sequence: TGTGCCAGCAGCCAAGCGGACAGGGCGGGTCAGCCCCAGCATTTT.